The rows below give T cell receptor beta chains drawn from one sample of a study of cytomegalovirus exposure and HLA in healthy donors. Measured with immunoSEQ multiplex PCR; TCRdb has only the in-frame clones, and not every one. The sample has about 200,000 clones, 65% to 85% seen once. Sequenced material: PBMCs. The receptors come from a woman aged 25 to 39 in good health and CMV-seronegative. The CDR3 runs from the conserved cysteine through the conserved F or W. Fields, in order: D gene, clone size, J gene, V gene, CDR3 DNA, CDR3 protein. The D gene is left open where the match is weak. Rows give clone size only sometimes, using once, few, many, or a class for an expanded clone.

D: TRBD1
size: .
J: TRBJ1-2
V: TRBV10-3
DNA: TGTGCCATCAGTGAGTCAACTTTCTTGGGACAGGGATCCGGGTATGGCTACACCTTC
CDR3: CAISESTFLGQGSGYGYTF

D: TRBD1
size: .
J: TRBJ1-2
V: TRBV27
DNA: TGTGCCAGCAGTTTATCAGGACAGGTAGCACTTTGGGGCTACACCTTC
CDR3: CASSLSGQVALWGYTF

D: TRBD1
size: .
J: TRBJ1-5
V: TRBV6-1
DNA: TGTGCCAGCAGTGAACTCTACAGGGGAGATCAGCCCCAGCATTTT
CDR3: CASSELYRGDQPQHF

D: TRBD2
size: .
J: TRBJ2-3
V: TRBV28
DNA: TGTGCCAGCAGTTTATGGCGGGAGGCCACAGATACGCAGTATTTT
CDR3: CASSLWREATDTQYF

D: .
size: .
J: TRBJ1-2
V: TRBV7-9
DNA: TGTGCCAGCAGCCCAGCCCGGGGATACTACAATGGCTACACCTTC
CDR3: CASSPARGYYNGYTF

D: TRBD2
size: .
J: TRBJ2-5
V: TRBV11-2
DNA: TGTGCCAGCAGCGGACACATAGGGGAGGGGACCCAGTACTTC
CDR3: CASSGHIGEGTQYF

D: TRBD1
size: .
J: TRBJ2-7
V: TRBV15
DNA: TGTGCCACCAGCAGCGACAGGGGTAGGACCTACGAGCAGTACTTC
CDR3: CATSSDRGRTYEQYF

D: .
size: .
J: TRBJ2-2
V: TRBV15
DNA: TGTGCCACCAGCAGACAGCGGGCCGGGGAGCTGTTTTTT
CDR3: CATSRQRAGELFF

D: TRBD2
size: .
J: TRBJ2-5
V: TRBV7-7
DNA: TGTGCTAGCAGCTTAGGGATAGCGGGGGGGAGTGAGACCCAGTACTTC
CDR3: CASSLGIAGGSETQYF

D: TRBD1
size: .
J: TRBJ1-5
V: TRBV19
DNA: TGTGCCAGTAGTATATTCACGGGACAGGGTCAGCCCCAGCATTTT
CDR3: CASSIFTGQGQPQHF

D: .
size: .
J: TRBJ1-2
V: TRBV6-5
DNA: TGTGCCACCAGACGCGGGGACTATGGCTACACCTTC
CDR3: CATRRGDYGYTF

D: .
size: .
J: TRBJ2-7
V: TRBV5-4
DNA: TGTGCCAGCAGCTTTCGGAGGGGCCAATACGAGCAGTACTTC
CDR3: CASSFRRGQYEQYF

D: .
size: few
J: TRBJ1-4
V: TRBV11-2
DNA: TGTGCCAGCAGCTACAGCCTTGCAACTAATGAAAAACTGTTTTTT
CDR3: CASSYSLATNEKLFF

D: .
size: .
J: TRBJ2-5
V: TRBV5-1
DNA: TGCGCCAGCGGAGGGGGAGGGCAAGAGACCCAGTACTTC
CDR3: CASGGGGQETQYF

D: .
size: .
J: TRBJ2-1
V: TRBV4-1
DNA: .
CDR3: CASSQVGTGSKFF

D: TRBD1
size: .
J: TRBJ1-1
V: TRBV5-1
DNA: TGCGCCAGCCGCCAACCCACAGGGGGCTCGAACACTGAAGCTTTCTTT
CDR3: CASRQPTGGSNTEAFF

D: .
size: few
J: TRBJ2-7
V: TRBV10-3
DNA: TGTGCCATCGGGCTACAGGGTTCGGTCGAGCAGTACTTC
CDR3: CAIGLQGSVEQYF

D: TRBD2
size: .
J: TRBJ2-2
V: TRBV6-4
DNA: TGTGCCAGCAGTGTAGCGGGCGAAACCGGGGAGCTGTTTTTT
CDR3: CASSVAGETGELFF

D: .
size: once
J: TRBJ2-3
V: TRBV5-1
DNA: TGCGCCAGCTTCCTGATGGAGGGGGCCAGAGATACGCAGTATTTT
CDR3: CASFLMEGARDTQYF

D: TRBD2
size: .
J: TRBJ2-3
V: TRBV6-1
DNA: TGTGCCAGCAGTGCTCTACTAGCGGGAAGATCTACGATTAGCACAGATACGCAGTATTTT
CDR3: CASSALLAGRSTISTDTQYF